This TCR beta chain was obtained from a study of blood T cell repertoires in COVID-19. Study at large: Acute-phase and convalescent COVID-19 samples originated in the United States, Italy and Spain. PBMCs, B-cell-depleted T cells, or T cells provided the cDNA or gDNA that made up the material.

Original processing notes: Reference gene primer amplification gave estimated nucleated cell counts. Generated by immunoSEQ multiplex PCR, the TCRdb table keeps only in-frame clones and is missing some. That table supplies the V and J calls and clone size; D and trimming were determined from the DNA. The sample lists fewer than 85,000 clones, around 79% occurring once. CDR1 is SGHNT, CDR2 YYREEE, per germline (reference sequence). V was pared by 0 bases and J by 3 bases, with 3 bases of the junction left unmatched. The CDR3 totals 14 residues. V gene TRBV5-4 combines with J gene TRBJ2-7; 7 bases agree with TRBD2. The receptor comes from a man between 60 and 70 years old with active or convalescent COVID-19. The sample was peripheral blood. DNA for the CDR3: TGTGCCAGCAGCTTGGACGGGGACTACTACGAGCAGTACTTC. Protein: CASSLDGDYYEQYF.